The source of this T cell receptor (beta chain) is a study of beta chain features in type 1 diabetes. General study points: Moderate but significant shortening of TCRB CDR3s was recorded in all four CD4+ subsets from Type 1 diabetes patients. The VDJ junctions of type 1 diabetes patients carried fewer insertions and more deletions.

Every isolated RNA sample was fully reverse transcribed, so sequencing captured expressed TCRB transcripts. Here immunoSEQ multiplex PCR was the method, and the copy in TCRdb shows in-frame clones only, minus some. The table includes some 240,000 clones, under 20% detected once. Germline V gene data show CDR1 as SEHNR and CDR2 as FQNEAQ (reference sequence). This CDR3 is built from 15 residues. Between the trimmed V and J ends, which lost 2 bases and 0 bases, there was a span of 10 bases. Note on this clone: Its cognate antigen is unknown.

Each sorted fraction was over 95% pure. The source material was naive CD4+ T cells from blood. The chain carries TRBV7-9 and TRBJ2-5, with D possibly being TRBD2 (6 bases). The receptor's source is a man under 40 with type 1 diabetes. The CDR3 sequence is CASSLFGGNQETQYF. CDR3 nucleotides: TGTGCCAGCAGCTTATTTGGGGGGAACCAAGAGACCCAGTACTTC.